The clone carrying this T cell receptor beta chain is categorized as medium-sized (0.01 to 0.1%). This sample was taken from a study of OX40 agonist ivuxolimab in advanced cancers. Here immunoSEQ multiplex PCR was the method, and the copy in TCRdb shows in-frame clones only, minus some. Counted here are around 19,000 clones, over 65% occurring once; the ten biggest clones make up approximately 58%. This CDR3 has 14 amino acids. The germline V gene has CDR1 LNHDA and CDR2 SQIVND (reference sequence). V gave up 3 bases and J gave up 3 bases, with 12 bases separating them. The receptor was derived from an adult with an advanced solid tumor such as melanoma, head and neck, liver or kidney cancer. The sequencing here drew on CD4+ or CD8+ T cells sorted from blood, taken in a trial of the OX40 agonist ivuxolimab. The V and J genes are TRBV19 and TRBJ2-7; the D gene could be TRBD1 or TRBD2 (6 bases each). CDR3 amino acids: CASSIEGGNYEQYF. The CDR3 DNA sequence: TGTGCCAGTAGTATTGAAGGGGGGAACTACGAGCAGTACTTC.